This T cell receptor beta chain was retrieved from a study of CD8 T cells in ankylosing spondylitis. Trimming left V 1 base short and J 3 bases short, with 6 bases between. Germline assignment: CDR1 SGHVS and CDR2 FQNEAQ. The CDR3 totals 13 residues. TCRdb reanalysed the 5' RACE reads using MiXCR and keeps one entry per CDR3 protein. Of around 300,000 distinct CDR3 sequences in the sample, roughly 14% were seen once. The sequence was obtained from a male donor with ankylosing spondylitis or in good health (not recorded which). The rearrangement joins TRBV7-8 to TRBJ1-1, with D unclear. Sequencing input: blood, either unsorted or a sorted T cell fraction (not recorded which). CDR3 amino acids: CASSLGPYTEAFF. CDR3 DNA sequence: TGTGCCAGCAGCTTAGGTCCGTACACTGAAGCTTTCTTT.